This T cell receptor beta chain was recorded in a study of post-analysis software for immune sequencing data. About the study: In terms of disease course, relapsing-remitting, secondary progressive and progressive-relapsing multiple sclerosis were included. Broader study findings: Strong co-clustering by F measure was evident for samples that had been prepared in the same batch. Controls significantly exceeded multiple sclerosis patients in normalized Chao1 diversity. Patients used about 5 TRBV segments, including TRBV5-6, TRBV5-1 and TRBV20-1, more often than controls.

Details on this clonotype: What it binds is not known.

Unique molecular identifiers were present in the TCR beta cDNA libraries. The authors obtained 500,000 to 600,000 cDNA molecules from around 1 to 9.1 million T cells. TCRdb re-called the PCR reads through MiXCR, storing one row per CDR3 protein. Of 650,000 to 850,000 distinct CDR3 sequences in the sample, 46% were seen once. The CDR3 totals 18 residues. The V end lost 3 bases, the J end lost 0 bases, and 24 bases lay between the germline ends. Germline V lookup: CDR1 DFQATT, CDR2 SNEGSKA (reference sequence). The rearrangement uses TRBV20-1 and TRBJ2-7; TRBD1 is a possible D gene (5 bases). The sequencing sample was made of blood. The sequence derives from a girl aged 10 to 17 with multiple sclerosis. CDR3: CSARVGVAHSNSSYEQYF. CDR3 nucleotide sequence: TGCAGTGCTAGGGTAGGGGTCGCACACAGCAATAGCTCCTACGAGCAGTACTTC.